This TCR beta chain appears in the sequencing data of a study of cytomegalovirus exposure and HLA in healthy donors. Germline lookup yields CDR1 MNHEY and CDR2 SVGAGI. V shed 6 bases and J 5 bases; nucleotides not matched to a gene: 5. The CDR3 totals 15 residues. The protocol was immunoSEQ multiplex PCR, while the TCRdb copy is restricted to in-frame clones and leaves out a portion. The sample has 140,000 to 150,000 clones; about 94% are singletons. Findings and limits, study-wide: Cytomegalovirus status was reportedly diagnosed by the classifier with high specificity and sensitivity.

As regards this clone: The antigen is undetermined.

This clonotype was sampled from a man between 18 and 35 years old in good health and CMV-seropositive. The rearrangement uses TRBV6-5 and TRBJ2-1, with TRBD2 matching 12 bases. The sequenced sample consisted of PBMCs. CDR3 nucleotides: TGTGCCAGCAGGCCGAGGACTAGCGGGAACAATGAGCAGTTCTTC. Translated, it gives CASRPRTSGNNEQFF.